A single sample gave rise to the 24 T cell receptor beta chains below, sequenced in a study of T cells in Graves' hyperthyroidism and ophthalmopathy. RNA transcripts served as the template for amplifying TCR beta CDR3 regions. RT-PCR in the first round (using the HTBI primer set) targeted the TCR CDR3. TCRdb re-derived calls from the multiplex PCR reads in MiXCR, one entry per CDR3 protein. This table has around 600,000 distinct CDR3 sequences, around 14% appearing once. The specimen was blood. The source of these receptors is a young woman with Graves' ophthalmopathy.

Ten or more counts support this clonotype. The rearrangement joins TRBV12-3 or TRBV12-4 to TRBJ1-2, with D possibly TRBD1 on 5 matching bases. The CDR3 totals 13 residues. Between the trimmed V and J ends, which lost 5 bases and 2 bases, there was a span of 9 bases. The CDR3: CASSPGDNYGYTF. The CDR3 DNA is TGTGCCAGCAGTCCGGGGGACAACTATGGCTACACCTTC.

J is TRBJ2-3 and V is TRBV6-1; weak D call: TRBD2 (6 bases). Trimming shortened V by 8 bases and J by 4 bases, and 16 bases separated the two germline ends. Germline V gene lookup returns CDR1 MNHNS and CDR2 SASEGT. This CDR3 has 14 amino acids. CDR3 sequence reads: CASQTSLSPDTQYF. The CDR3 coding sequence is TGTGCCAGCCAAACTAGCCTAAGTCCAGATACGCAGTATTTT.

As concerns this clonotype: One junction end does not reproduce the germline sequence, and a read error may be involved. This chain joins TRBV6-2 or TRBV6-3 and TRBJ2-6, with 8 bases that match TRBD1. Germline assignment: CDR1 MNHEY and CDR2 SVGEGT. CDR3 length: 18 residues. As DNA, the CDR3 is TGTACCAGCAGCACTCGCGGACAGGGTAGCTCTGGGGCCAACGTCCTGACTTTC. It is translated as CTSSTRGQGSSGANVLTF.

The CDR3 region is CASTNSTGPNTGELFF. The CDR3 coding sequence is TGTGCCAGCACAAATTCGACAGGGCCGAACACCGGGGAGCTGTTTTTT. The genes are TRBV19 and TRBJ2-2; 7 nucleotides match TRBD1. The germline gives CDR1 LNHDA, CDR2 SQIVND (reference sequence). V was pared by 9 bases and J by 0 bases, with 10 bases of the junction left unmatched. This CDR3 contains 16 residues. The variable domain in full, completed from reference TRBV19 and TRBJ2-2, reads DGGITQSPKYLFRKEGQNVTLSCEQNLNHDAMYWYRQDPGQGLRLIYYSQIVNDFQKGDIAEGYSVSREKKESFPLTVTSAQKNPTAFYLCASTNSTGPNTGELFFGEGSRLTVL.

This rearrangement joins TRBV20-1 to TRBJ2-4; D is perhaps TRBD1 (5 bases). CDR1 and CDR2 (germline): DFQATT, SNEGSKA (reference sequence). Trimming cost V 4 bases and J 4 bases, with 17 bases left between them. This CDR3 has 15 amino acids. The CDR3 DNA sequence: TGCAGTGCTATCAGACATGACAGCCTAAAAAACATTCAGTACTTC. This encodes CSAIRHDSLKNIQYF.

This rearrangement joins TRBV7-2 to TRBJ2-2; D is uncertain. The CDR3 has 14 residues. Germline V CDR1 and CDR2: SGHTA, FQGNSA. The ends were cut back, 8 bases at V and 1 base at J, with 11 bases in the middle. The CDR3 loop is CASLSRRNTGELFF. Here the CDR3 DNA reads TGTGCCAGCCTTTCCCGGCGGAACACCGGGGAGCTGTTTTTT.

This clonotype was observed many times. The rearrangement joins TRBV6-1 to TRBJ2-7; 7 bases match TRBD1. CDR3 length: 15 amino acids. Per germline, CDR1 MNHNS and CDR2 SASEGT. J was trimmed by 0 bases and V by 8 bases; bases with no gene match: 10. The CDR3, as DNA: TGTGCCAGCGGTTGGGACAGTCGCAGCTCCTACGAGCAGTACTTC. Amino acids: CASGWDSRSSYEQYF.

This clonotype was picked up many times. The chain uses TRBV6-1 and TRBJ2-3, with 7 bases aligning to TRBD2. The germline gives CDR1 MNHNS, CDR2 SASEGT. With V trimmed by 6 bases and J by 5 bases, 8 bases remained unmatched. The CDR3 has 14 amino acids. Written as DNA, the CDR3 is TGTGCCAGCAGCTTAGCGGGCCGGGGAGATACGCAGTATTTT. As protein: CASSLAGRGDTQYF.

This clonotype was recorded many times. The rearrangement links TRBV18 to TRBJ1-1, with no clear D. Trimming removed 3 bases at V and 6 bases at J, with 17 bases between. There are 15 residues in the CDR3. Germline V gene lookup returns CDR1 KGHSH and CDR2 LQKENI. The CDR3 is CASSPIDQAGPEAFF. The CDR3, as DNA: TGTGCCAGCTCACCCATAGACCAGGCGGGCCCTGAAGCTTTCTTT.

Remarks on this clonotype: A junction boundary mismatches the germline segment, possibly from a read error. The CDR3 DNA reads TGTGCCTGGAGTGACCCGGGATCTAATGAAAAACTGTCTTTT. This translates into CAWSDPGSNEKLSF. The V and J genes are TRBV30 and TRBJ1-4; D ambiguous. Germline CDR1 and CDR2: GTSNPN and SVGIG (reference sequence). The CDR3 runs 14 residues.

CDR3 nucleotide sequence: TGTGCCAGCAGCGCCGGGACTAGCGTGAGCACAGATACGCAGTATTTT. It specifies CASSAGTSVSTDTQYF. J is TRBJ2-3 and V is TRBV7-9; 10 bases line up with TRBD2. V was pared by 5 bases and J by 0 bases, with 5 bases of the junction left unmatched. The CDR3 length is 16 residues. CDR1 is SEHNR, CDR2 FQNEAQ, per germline (reference sequence).

A note on this clonotype: A much larger clone differs from this one at a single base, so this may be a read error. The chain links TRBV9 to TRBJ2-1, with TRBD2 matching over 7 bases. Germline CDR1 is SGDLS and CDR2 is YYNGEE. This CDR3 is built from 18 residues. The chain's CDR3 is CAGSVGGGLSSSYNEQFF. The DNA of the CDR3 is TGTGCCGGCAGCGTGGGGGGGGGACTCTCGAGCTCCTACAATGAGCAGTTCTTC.

This clonotype has only a few counts. V and J are TRBV7-2 and TRBJ2-3, with no clear D. The CDR3 has 12 amino acids. V lost 2 bases and J 4 bases, leaving 4 bases between the germline ends. Germline V gene data show CDR1 as SGHTA and CDR2 as FQGNSA. The CDR3 nucleotides read TGTGCCAGCAGCTTATTGCCAGATACGCAGTATTTT. This gives the protein CASSLLPDTQYF.

The CDR3 DNA reads as TGTGCCAGCAGCCAAAATATCGAGCAGTTCTTC. It codes for CASSQNIEQFF. The chain couples TRBV9 to TRBJ2-1, with D uncertain. Germline CDR1 and CDR2: SGDLS and YYNGEE. V was cut by 4 bases and J by 10 bases, with 9 bases left in between. The CDR3 spans 11 residues.

A few counts support this clonotype. The chain has TRBV7-9 and TRBJ2-2; 9 bases are a match to TRBD1. The CDR3 contains 15 residues. V was pared by 5 bases and J by 5 bases, with 6 bases of the junction left unmatched. Per the germline V gene, CDR1 is SEHNR and CDR2 is FQNEAQ (reference sequence). CDR3 residues: CASSPADRGTGELFF. DNA for the CDR3: TGTGCCAGCAGCCCGGCGGACAGGGGAACCGGGGAGCTGTTTTTT. The complete variable domain, with remaining parts taken from reference TRBV7-9 and TRBJ2-2, reads DTGVSQNPRHKITKRGQNVTFRCDPISEHNRLYWYRQTLGQGPEFLTYFQNEAQLEKSRLLSDRFSAERPKGSFSTLEIQRTEQGDSAMYLCASSPADRGTGELFFGEGSRLTVL.

This clonotype showed up just a few times. J is TRBJ2-4 and V is TRBV5-1; D is perhaps TRBD1 or TRBD2 (6 bases each). Germline V gives CDR1 SGHRS, CDR2 YFSETQ. V was trimmed by 2 bases and J by 6 bases, leaving 21 bases between them. The CDR3 has 17 residues. CDR3 loop: CASSFFTLRGRGNIQYF. In DNA form, the CDR3 reads TGCGCCAGCAGCTTTTTTACCCTGCGGGGCAGGGGAAACATTCAGTACTTC.

Regarding this clonotype: One junction end does not reproduce the germline sequence, and a read error may be involved. The chain recombines TRBV28 with TRBJ2-7; D not resolved. CDR3 length: 11 residues. Germline lookup yields CDR1 MDHEN and CDR2 SYDVKM. CDR3 nucleotides: TGTGCCAGCAGTCAAAGTTACGGGCAGTACTTC. Its translation: CASSQSYGQYF.

In this sample, this clonotype turned up many times. This chain links TRBV12-3 or TRBV12-4 with TRBJ2-5; possibly TRBD1 for D (6 bases). V was cut by 3 bases and J by 5 bases, with 22 bases left in between. CDR3 length: 17 residues. The CDR3 nucleotides are TGTGCCAGCAGTTTCAGGACAGCTTTAATAGGGGACGAGACCCAGTACTTC. It is translated as CASSFRTALIGDETQYF.

This clonotype appeared many times. The J gene is TRBJ2-5, the V gene TRBV20-1, with 7 bases identical to TRBD2. V gave up 3 bases and J gave up 2 bases; unmatched junction bases: 12. Germline CDR1 DFQATT, CDR2 SNEGSKA (reference sequence). This CDR3 is 16 amino acids long. The CDR3 protein is CSASPRGAGSQETQYF. Here the CDR3 DNA reads TGCAGTGCTAGTCCCAGAGGAGCGGGGTCGCAAGAGACCCAGTACTTC.

This clonotype was counted a few times. V and J are TRBV10-3 and TRBJ1-1; 10 nucleotides align to TRBD1. The germline V gene encodes CDR1 ENHRY and CDR2 SYGVKD. Trimming removed 3 bases from V and 5 bases from J; junction bases left unmatched: 6. The CDR3 consists of 15 residues. CDR3 loop: CAISDQDRGRTEAFF. The CDR3 DNA follows: TGTGCCATCAGTGACCAAGACAGGGGGCGAACTGAAGCTTTCTTT.

This clonotype was seen repeatedly, ten times or more. This chain uses TRBV6-1 with TRBJ2-7; weak D call: TRBD1 (6 bases). Trimming took 7 bases from V and 4 from J, leaving 14 bases between them. Germline lookup yields CDR1 MNHNS and CDR2 SASEGT. This CDR3 has 13 residues. CDR3 coding DNA: TGTGCCAGCAATTCCGGACAGAGGTACGAGCAGTACTTC. Protein product: CASNSGQRYEQYF.

This clonotype was found many times. J is TRBJ2-7 and V is TRBV6-2 or TRBV6-3, with a weak D call TRBD1 (5 bases). The CDR3 runs 13 residues. Germline V gene sequence: CDR1 MNHEY, CDR2 SVGEGT. Between the trimmed V and J ends, which lost 4 bases and 3 bases, there was a span of 10 bases. DNA of the CDR3: TGTGCCAGCAGTTTGTCAGGGTTCTACGAGCAGTACTTC. Translating it yields CASSLSGFYEQYF.

This clonotype has at least ten counts. V and J are TRBV15 and TRBJ2-1; 11 bases match TRBD2. Trimming cost V 1 base and J 3 bases; bases outside gene matches: 2. The germline CDR1 and CDR2 sequences are LNHNV and YYDKDF (reference sequence). There are 16 residues in the CDR3. CDR3 DNA: TGTGCCACCAGCAGAGCCGGGACTAGCGGCTACAATGAGCAGTTCTTC. Protein: CATSRAGTSGYNEQFF.

This clonotype has more than one count but fewer than ten. The CDR3 coding sequence is TGTGCCAGCAGCGGGGGGGCGGCAGGGGGGACCACTGAAGCTTTCTTT. Amino acid sequence: CASSGGAAGGTTEAFF. The chain has TRBV5-6 and TRBJ1-1, with 7 bases lining up with TRBD1. This CDR3 contains 16 residues. V lost 4 bases and J lost 4; bases outside the gene matches: 13. Germline CDR1 SGHDT, CDR2 YYEEEE.